This paragraph covers one T cell receptor (beta chain) sequence. Its specificity is not known. Stated time point: newly diagnosed GD, antithyroid drugs for less than 3 months. Researchers made the TCR library from RNA that was extracted from PBMCs. The data originate from a study of regulatory T cells in long-lasting Graves disease. Study-wide findings and caveats: Persistent Graves' patients possessed reduced TCR diversity relative to recently diagnosed ones.

Libraries of TCR beta came from iRepertoire HTBI primers plus Arm-PCR of CDR3 regions. How the authors handled the data: Under 75 TRBV and some 14 TRBJ segments were identified across samples. MiXCR, run by TCRdb on the multiplex PCR reads, gives a single entry per CDR3 protein. What appears here as the V and J calls and clone size reflects TCRdb's work, not the paper's. Among roughly 400,000 distinct CDR3 sequences listed, about 15% were seen once. Germline CDR1 is SGHRS and CDR2 is YFSETQ. The V segment lost 0 bases and the J segment 5 bases; nucleotides outside the gene matches: 10. The CDR3 extends over 16 amino acids. Separately, the same data were catalogued under a study of T cells in Graves' hyperthyroidism and ophthalmopathy. That study reports: Reasons for excluding patients were uncontrolled infection, other autoimmune disease, pregnancy or lactation.

The sample in question was peripheral blood mononuclear cells (PBMCs), obtained at new diagnosis, from a patient treated with antithyroid drugs. The chain employs TRBV5-1 and TRBJ2-5, with TRBD2 matching 7 bases. The sequence came from a woman aged 40 to 50 with Graves disease. The CDR3 DNA reads as TGCGCCAGCAGCTTGGCCAGCGGGGTCGGATTGGAGACCCAGTACTTC. This encodes CASSLASGVGLETQYF.